Each of the 17 T cell receptor beta chains below was sequenced from the same sample in a study of T cell responses to AZD1222 COVID-19 vaccine. Some clones are missing from TCRdb's copy, which holds only in-frame ones; the method was immunoSEQ multiplex PCR. Counted here are 70,000 to 90,000 clones, around four fifths occurring once; the ten biggest clones make up roughly 20%. Sequencing was performed on peripheral blood, taken on day 0 of AZD1222 vaccination. The receptors derive from an adult in good health.

This clone was seen only a few times. The chain has TRBV5-1 and TRBJ2-2; a weak D match, TRBD2 (5 bases). The germline V gene encodes CDR1 SGHRS and CDR2 YFSETQ. V lost 1 base and J lost 3, with 13 bases in between. CDR3 length: 16 amino acids. CDR3 sequence reads: CASSLFGRADTGELFF. In DNA, the CDR3 is TGCGCCAGCAGCTTGTTTGGCCGAGCGGACACCGGGGAGCTGTTTTTT.

This chain connects TRBV15 to TRBJ1-5; D uncertain. Per germline, CDR1 LNHNV and CDR2 YYDKDF (reference sequence). Trimming took 0 bases from V and 10 from J, leaving 7 bases between them. The CDR3 has 12 residues. The CDR3 coding sequence is TGTGCCACCAGCAGAGATTTGGAACCCCAGCATTTT. Encoded protein: CATSRDLEPQHF.

The chain carries TRBV6-5 and TRBJ2-7; perhaps TRBD2 as D (5 bases). Germline CDR1 reads MNHEY; CDR2 reads SVGAGI. CDR3 length: 11 amino acids. Trimming took off 2 bases at V and 6 bases at J, with 5 bases between the two ends. In DNA, the CDR3 is TGTGCCAGCAGTTACCTAGCCGAGCAGTACTTC. It yields the protein CASSYLAEQYF.

This rearrangement joins TRBV7-4 to TRBJ2-1; TRBD1 or TRBD2 may be the D gene (5 bases each). Germline lookup yields CDR1 SGHVT and CDR2 SQSDAQ. V was pared by 7 bases and J by 5 bases, with 21 bases between. This CDR3 has 16 residues. Here the CDR3 reads CASTLEGPPSHNEQFF. The CDR3 DNA sequence: TGTGCCAGCACCCTTGAGGGACCCCCTAGTCACAATGAGCAGTTCTTC.

The gene calls are TRBV4-1 and TRBJ2-2; tentatively, D is TRBD1 (6 bases). CDR1 MGHRA and CDR2 YSYEKL come from the germline V gene. The V gene lost 0 bases and the J gene lost 3 bases, with 8 bases spanning the gap. The CDR3 totals 15 residues. CDR3: CASSQDTGYTGELFF. The CDR3 coding sequence is TGCGCCAGCAGCCAAGATACAGGGTACACCGGGGAGCTGTTTTTT.

V gene TRBV19 combines with J gene TRBJ1-2; a weak D match, TRBD1 (6 bases). Trimming stripped 6 bases from V and 6 bases from J, with 8 bases between. CDR3 length equals 11 residues. Per germline, CDR1 LNHDA and CDR2 SQIVND (reference sequence). CDR3 sequence: CASSGQHGYTF. In DNA form, the CDR3 reads TGTGCCAGTAGCGGACAGCATGGCTACACCTTC. Combining the CDR3 with reference TRBV19 and TRBJ1-2 gives the whole variable domain DGGITQSPKYLFRKEGQNVTLSCEQNLNHDAMYWYRQDPGQGLRLIYYSQIVNDFQKGDIAEGYSVSREKKESFPLTVTSAQKNPTAFYLCASSGQHGYTFGSGTRLTVV.

The genes are TRBV5-1 and TRBJ2-3; D may be TRBD1 or TRBD2 (6 bases each). Germline CDR1 SGHRS, CDR2 YFSETQ. Trimming removed 4 bases at V and 0 bases at J, with 12 bases between. This CDR3 has 15 residues. The CDR3 loop is CASSLSGASTDTQYF. Written as DNA, the CDR3 is TGCGCCAGCAGCCTCTCGGGGGCGAGCACAGATACGCAGTATTTT.

This rearrangement joins TRBV7-2 to TRBJ2-3, with 12 nucleotides matching TRBD2. The V segment lost 4 bases and the J segment 5 bases; nucleotides outside the gene matches: 7. Germline lookup yields CDR1 SGHTA and CDR2 FQGNSA. This CDR3 contains 16 residues. CDR3 DNA: TGTGCCAGCAGCTCAAGAGCTAGCGGGAGGGGAGATACGCAGTATTTT. Translating gives CASSSRASGRGDTQYF.

The V call is TRBV28, the J call TRBJ1-2; weak D call: TRBD1 (6 bases). From germline, CDR1 is MDHEN and CDR2 SYDVKM. With 7 bases removed from V and 11 bases from J, the gap between germline ends came to 23 bases. CDR3 length: 14 residues. Here the CDR3 DNA reads TGTGCCAGCACCTCTAACAGGGCTTTAATGTATTACACCTTC. It encodes CASTSNRALMYYTF.

V gene TRBV9 combines with J gene TRBJ2-3, with a weak D call TRBD2 (6 bases). V was clipped by 5 bases and J by 3 bases, with 7 bases between them. Germline V gene lookup returns CDR1 SGDLS and CDR2 YYNGEE. This CDR3 region has 12 residues. In nucleotides, the CDR3 is TGTGCCAGCAGAGGGAGGACAGATACGCAGTATTTT. Its translation: CASRGRTDTQYF.

The gene calls are TRBV10-3 and TRBJ2-7; 9 bases fit TRBD1. This CDR3 is 14 amino acids long. CDR1 and CDR2 from the germline V gene are ENHRY and SYGVKD. Germline trimming cut 11 bases from V and 2 bases from J; bases unmatched to any gene: 10. In DNA form, the CDR3 reads TGTGCCGTCGGTCCGGGACAGGGTACCTACGAGCAGTACTTC. This codes for CAVGPGQGTYEQYF.

This clone was picked up one time. The rearrangement uses TRBV20-1 and TRBJ2-3; tentative D call: TRBD1 (6 bases). CDR1 DFQATT and CDR2 SNEGSKA come from the germline V gene (reference sequence). V gave up 3 bases and J gave up 5 bases, with 18 bases separating them. The CDR3 length is 15 residues. CDR3 nucleotides: TGCAGTGCTAGTTTAGCCGGGACAATAGGAGATACGCAGTATTTT. As protein: CSASLAGTIGDTQYF.

V and J are TRBV20-1 and TRBJ2-3; TRBD2 matches 7 bases. The CDR3 has 10 residues. The V gene end was trimmed by 6 bases and the J gene end by 9 bases; junction bases not matched to a gene: 3. The germline V gene has CDR1 DFQATT and CDR2 SNEGSKA (reference sequence). CDR3 DNA sequence: TGCAGTGCCCAGGGAGGGACGCAGTATTTT. Translated, it gives CSAQGGTQYF.

J is TRBJ2-3 and V is TRBV10-3, with D tentatively TRBD2 (6 bases). The CDR3 is 14 residues long. Germline V gene sequence: CDR1 ENHRY, CDR2 SYGVKD. V was trimmed by 7 bases and J by 2 bases, leaving 13 bases between them. The CDR3: CAIKWRGITDTQYF. CDR3 nucleotide sequence: TGTGCCATCAAGTGGCGGGGAATCACAGATACGCAGTATTTT.

This clone came up a few times. Other DNA sequences in this sample translate to the same CDR3. The chain recombines TRBV10-3 with TRBJ1-5; D unclear. This CDR3 region has 14 residues. Germline V lookup: CDR1 ENHRY, CDR2 SYGVKD. Between the trimmed V and J ends, which lost 2 bases and 0 bases, there was a span of 5 bases. The chain's CDR3 is CAISEGVSNQPQHF. For the CDR3, the DNA is TGTGCCATCAGTGAGGGGGTTAGCAATCAGCCCCAGCATTTT.

V is TRBV2 and J is TRBJ2-7; a possible D gene is TRBD2 (6 bases). Between the trimmed V and J ends, which lost 6 bases and 4 bases, there was a span of 7 bases. Germline-derived CDR1 and CDR2 are SNHLY and FYNNEI. This CDR3 comprises 11 residues. Written as DNA, the CDR3 is TGTGCCAGCAGACTAGCTTACGAGCAGTACTTC. It is translated as CASRLAYEQYF.

The rearrangement links TRBV5-4 to TRBJ2-7, with 8 bases aligning to TRBD1. Germline CDR1 SGHNT, CDR2 YYREEE (reference sequence). The CDR3 is 13 residues long. V was clipped by 5 bases and J by 11 bases; unmatched bases: 12. The CDR3 reads CASRTDSRGREYF. The CDR3 region has the DNA TGTGCCAGCAGGACCGATTCCAGGGGGCGGGAGTACTTC.